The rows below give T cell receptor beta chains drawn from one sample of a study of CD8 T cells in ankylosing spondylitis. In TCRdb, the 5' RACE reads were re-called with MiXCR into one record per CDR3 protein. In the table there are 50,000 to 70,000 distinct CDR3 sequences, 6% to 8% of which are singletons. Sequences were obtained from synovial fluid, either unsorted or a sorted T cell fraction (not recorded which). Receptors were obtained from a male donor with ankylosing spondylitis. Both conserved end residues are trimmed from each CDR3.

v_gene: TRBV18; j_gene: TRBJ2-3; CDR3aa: ASSPTEGGSKTQY
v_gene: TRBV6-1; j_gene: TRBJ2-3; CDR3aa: ASSRRQDTDTQY
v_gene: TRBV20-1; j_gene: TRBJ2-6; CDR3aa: SAGEGGANVLT
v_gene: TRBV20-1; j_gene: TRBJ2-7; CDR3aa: SARDPGGGNYEQY
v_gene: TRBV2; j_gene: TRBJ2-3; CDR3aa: ASSERTASTDTQY
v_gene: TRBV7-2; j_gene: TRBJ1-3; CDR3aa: ASSLDSKTGNTIY
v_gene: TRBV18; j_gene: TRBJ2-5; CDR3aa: ASSPLPALLQETQY
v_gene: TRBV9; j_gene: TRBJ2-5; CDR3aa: ASSANPVGKRGRETQY
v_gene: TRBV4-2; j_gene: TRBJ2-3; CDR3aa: ASSEGAQGLGTDTQY
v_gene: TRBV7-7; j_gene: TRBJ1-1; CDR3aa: ASSFAEDTEAF
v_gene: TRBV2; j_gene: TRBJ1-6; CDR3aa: ASSVRDRYNSPLH
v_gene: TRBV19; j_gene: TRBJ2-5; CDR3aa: ASSPLGMQETQY
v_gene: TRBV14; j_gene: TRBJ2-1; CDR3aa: ASSQGFEPNEQF
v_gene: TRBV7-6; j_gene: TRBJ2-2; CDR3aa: ASSPLAGTNTGELF
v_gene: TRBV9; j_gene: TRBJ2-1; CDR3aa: ASSLGGVGEQF
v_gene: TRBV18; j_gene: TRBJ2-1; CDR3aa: ASRGSGSSYNEQF
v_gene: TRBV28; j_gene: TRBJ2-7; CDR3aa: ASSTASGSMYEQY
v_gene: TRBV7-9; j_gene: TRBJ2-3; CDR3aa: ASRHTRQGSADTQY
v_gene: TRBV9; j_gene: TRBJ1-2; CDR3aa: ASSVAAGKYGYT
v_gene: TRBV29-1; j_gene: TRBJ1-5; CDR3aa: SVEDLWAGQGDQPQH
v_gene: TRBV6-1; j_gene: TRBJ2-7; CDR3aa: ASSSGLAGGLREQY
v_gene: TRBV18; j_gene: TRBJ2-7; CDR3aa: ASSPSGSYEQY
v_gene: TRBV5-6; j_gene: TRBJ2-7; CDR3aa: ASSRPLGGDLYEQY
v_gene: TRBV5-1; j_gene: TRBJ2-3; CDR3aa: ASRHFGTDTQY
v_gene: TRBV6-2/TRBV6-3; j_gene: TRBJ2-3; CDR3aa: ASSPGRWETLTDTQY
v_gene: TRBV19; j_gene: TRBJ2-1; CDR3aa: ATSRGLLFEQF
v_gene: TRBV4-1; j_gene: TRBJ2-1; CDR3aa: ASSQEAGRSGEQF
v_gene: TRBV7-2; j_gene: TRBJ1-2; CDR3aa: ASSFGGGGIRSYGYT
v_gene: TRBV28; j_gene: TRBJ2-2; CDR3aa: ASSYTFGGELF
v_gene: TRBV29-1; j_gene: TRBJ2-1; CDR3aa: SAEGGGIPDEQF
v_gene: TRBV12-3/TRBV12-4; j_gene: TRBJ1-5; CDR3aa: ASSLSTGDQPQH
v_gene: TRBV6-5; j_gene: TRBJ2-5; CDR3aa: ASTFSGGWETQY
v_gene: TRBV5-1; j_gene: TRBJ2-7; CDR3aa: ASSRDWDVEQY
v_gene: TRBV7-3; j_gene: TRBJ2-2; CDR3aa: ASSRSGANTGELF
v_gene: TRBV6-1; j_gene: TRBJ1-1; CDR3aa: ASSLVKGAEAF
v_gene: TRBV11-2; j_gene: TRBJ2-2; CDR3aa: ASSWVLANTEELF
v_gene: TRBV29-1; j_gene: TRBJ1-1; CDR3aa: SAGTNYTEAF
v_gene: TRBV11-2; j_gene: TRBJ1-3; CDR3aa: ASSLESYVLSGNTIY
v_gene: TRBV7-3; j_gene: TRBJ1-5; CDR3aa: ASDPPHSNQPQH
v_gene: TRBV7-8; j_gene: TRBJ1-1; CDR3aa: ASSSISGTVGTEAF